This TCR beta chain originates from a study of cytomegalovirus exposure and HLA in healthy donors. 13 Jbeta primers and 60 Vbeta primers were used for the PCR. Libraries were prepared by immunoSEQ multiplex PCR; TCRdb keeps only in-frame clonotypes and omits some of them. In the table there are 150,000 to 200,000 clones, around four fifths of which are singletons. Study outcomes and limitations: Earlier findings revealed that most TCR beta V segments proved productive either about 87% or about 30% of the time. Later, an analysis showed that TCR beta chains associated with HLA were more clonally expanded than others that were equally common. Several of the most significant clusters appeared, in a later analysis, to be linked to common viral pathogens.

CDR1 is WSHSY, CDR2 SAAADI, per germline. The CDR3 runs 18 residues. With V trimmed by 6 bases and J by 0 bases, 11 bases remained unmatched. In this sample, this clone turned up once. No antigen is known for it. The chain has TRBV10-2 and TRBJ2-4; 10 bases agree with TRBD2. What was sequenced was PBMCs. This TCR came from a woman in her 40s in good health and CMV-seronegative. The CDR3 DNA follows: TGCGCCAGCAGCACATGGGCTAGCGGGAGTGTAGCCAAAAACATTCAGTACTTC. Protein: CASSTWASGSVAKNIQYF.